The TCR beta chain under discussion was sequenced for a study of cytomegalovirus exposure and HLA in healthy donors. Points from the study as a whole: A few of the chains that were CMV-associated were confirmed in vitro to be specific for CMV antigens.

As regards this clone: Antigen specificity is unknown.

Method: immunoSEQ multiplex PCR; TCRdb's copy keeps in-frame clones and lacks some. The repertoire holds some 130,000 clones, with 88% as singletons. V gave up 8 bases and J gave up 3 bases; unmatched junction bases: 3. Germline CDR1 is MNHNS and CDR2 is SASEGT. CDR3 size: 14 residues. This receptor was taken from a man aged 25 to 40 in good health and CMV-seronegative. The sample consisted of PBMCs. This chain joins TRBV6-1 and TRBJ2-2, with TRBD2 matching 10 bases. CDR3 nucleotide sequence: TGTGCCAGCTCCACTAGCGGGGACACCGGGGAGCTGTTTTTT. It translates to CASSTSGDTGELFF.